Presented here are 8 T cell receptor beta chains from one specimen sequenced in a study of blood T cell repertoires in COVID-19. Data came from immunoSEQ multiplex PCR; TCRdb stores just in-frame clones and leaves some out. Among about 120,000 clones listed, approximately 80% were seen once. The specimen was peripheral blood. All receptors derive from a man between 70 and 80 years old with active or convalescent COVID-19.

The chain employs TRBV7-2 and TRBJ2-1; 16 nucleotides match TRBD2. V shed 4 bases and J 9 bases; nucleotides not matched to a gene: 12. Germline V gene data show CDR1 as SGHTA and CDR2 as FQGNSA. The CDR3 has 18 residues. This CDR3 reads CASSSGLAGGQSLGEQFF. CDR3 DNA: TGTGCCAGCAGCTCGGGACTAGCGGGGGGGCAGTCTTTAGGTGAGCAGTTCTTC.

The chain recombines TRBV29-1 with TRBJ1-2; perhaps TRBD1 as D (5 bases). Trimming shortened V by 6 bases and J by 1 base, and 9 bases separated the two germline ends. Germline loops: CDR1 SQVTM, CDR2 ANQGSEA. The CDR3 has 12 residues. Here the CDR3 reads CSVLTVNYGYTF. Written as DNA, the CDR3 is TGCAGCGTACTGACAGTTAACTATGGCTACACCTTC.

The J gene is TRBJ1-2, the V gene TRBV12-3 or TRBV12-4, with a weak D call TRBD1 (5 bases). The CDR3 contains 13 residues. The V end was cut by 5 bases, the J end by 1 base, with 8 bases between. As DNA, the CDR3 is TGTGCCAGCAGTGGGGGGTTTAACTATGGCTACACCTTC. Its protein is CASSGGFNYGYTF.

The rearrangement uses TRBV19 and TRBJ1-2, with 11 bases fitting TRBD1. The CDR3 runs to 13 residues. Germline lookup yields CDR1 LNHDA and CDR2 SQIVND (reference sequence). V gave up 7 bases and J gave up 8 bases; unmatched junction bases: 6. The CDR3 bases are TGTGCCAGTACCCCGGACAGGGGGCTCGGCTACACCTTC. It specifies CASTPDRGLGYTF.

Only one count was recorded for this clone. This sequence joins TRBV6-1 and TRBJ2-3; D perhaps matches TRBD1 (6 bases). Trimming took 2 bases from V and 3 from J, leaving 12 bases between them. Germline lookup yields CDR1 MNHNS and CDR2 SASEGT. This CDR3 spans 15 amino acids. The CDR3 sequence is CASSEKGVGTDTQYF. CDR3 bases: TGTGCCAGCAGTGAAAAGGGGGTTGGGACAGATACGCAGTATTTT.

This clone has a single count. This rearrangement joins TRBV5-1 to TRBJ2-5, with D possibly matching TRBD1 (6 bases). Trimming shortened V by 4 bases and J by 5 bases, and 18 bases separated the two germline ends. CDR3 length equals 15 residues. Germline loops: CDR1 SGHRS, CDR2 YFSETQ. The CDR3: CASSTNRRTGETQYF. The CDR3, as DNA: TGCGCCAGCAGCACAAACAGGAGAACAGGGGAGACCCAGTACTTC.

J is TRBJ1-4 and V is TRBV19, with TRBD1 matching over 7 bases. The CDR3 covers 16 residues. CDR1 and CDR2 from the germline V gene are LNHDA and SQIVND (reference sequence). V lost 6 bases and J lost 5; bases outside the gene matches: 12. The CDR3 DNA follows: TGTGCCAGTAGAAATAGGACAGGACAACCGAATGAAAAACTGTTTTTT. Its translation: CASRNRTGQPNEKLFF.

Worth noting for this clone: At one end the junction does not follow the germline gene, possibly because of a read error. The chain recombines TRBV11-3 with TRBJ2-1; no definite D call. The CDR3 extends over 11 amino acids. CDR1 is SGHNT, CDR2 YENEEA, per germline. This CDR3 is CASSSSNEQFF. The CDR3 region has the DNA TGTGCCAGCAGCTCCTCCAATGAGCAGTTCTTC.